This T cell receptor (beta chain) was sequenced in a study of T cells after yellow fever vaccination. The germline CDR1 and CDR2 sequences are LNHDA and SQIVND (reference sequence). CDR3 size: 14 residues. Template-switching 5'RACE yielded the TCR cDNA; a universal primer site and UMIs were added in the process. TCRdb reanalysed the 5' RACE reads using MiXCR and keeps one entry per CDR3 protein. This table has about 340,000 distinct CDR3 sequences, about 4% appearing once. A remark on this clonotype: Its cognate antigen is unknown. At one of its ends the junction is not consistent with the germline gene, which may arise from a read error.

Findings of the study overall: At around 96% for CD4 and about 88% for CD8, most primary-vaccination clones showed up again after the booster. Abundant clonotypes from the bulk population could get into FACS-sorted repertoires as contaminants.

The rearrangement links TRBV19 to TRBJ2-7; 9 nucleotides match TRBD1. This clonotype originated in a man younger than 35 who received the YFV17D yellow fever vaccine. This sample comprised PBMCs, obtained 5 days after the yellow fever booster vaccination. CDR3 in amino acids: CASSTQGARNEQYF. DNA of the CDR3: TGCGCCAGTAGTACACAGGGGGCACGTAACGAGCAGTACTTC.